The present TCR beta chain was sequenced within a study of cytomegalovirus exposure and HLA in healthy donors. Per the germline V gene, CDR1 is MNHEY and CDR2 is SMNVEV (reference sequence). The CDR3 runs 14 residues. Trimming removed 4 bases from V and 6 bases from J, with 12 bases in between. From the 120-subject validation cohort, which was separate from the roughly 700-subject first cohort, the donors were drawn. The repertoire was sequenced with immunoSEQ multiplex PCR; TCRdb's copy has only in-frame clones and lacks some. The sample lists 150,000 to 200,000 clones, roughly 84% occurring once. This chain uses TRBV27 with TRBJ1-4; D unclear. This TCR was recovered from a man younger than 45 in good health and CMV-seropositive. The sequenced sample consisted of PBMCs. Here the CDR3 reads CASSSPPEDEKLFF. The CDR3 DNA reads TGTGCCAGCAGTTCTCCACCGGAGGATGAAAAACTGTTTTTT. The complete variable domain, with remaining parts taken from reference TRBV27 and TRBJ1-4, reads EAQVTQNPRYLITVTGKKLTVTCSQNMNHEYMSWYRQDPGLGLRQIYYSMNVEVTDKGDVPEGYKVSRKEKRNFPLILESPSPNQTSLYFCASSSPPEDEKLFFGSGTQLSVL.